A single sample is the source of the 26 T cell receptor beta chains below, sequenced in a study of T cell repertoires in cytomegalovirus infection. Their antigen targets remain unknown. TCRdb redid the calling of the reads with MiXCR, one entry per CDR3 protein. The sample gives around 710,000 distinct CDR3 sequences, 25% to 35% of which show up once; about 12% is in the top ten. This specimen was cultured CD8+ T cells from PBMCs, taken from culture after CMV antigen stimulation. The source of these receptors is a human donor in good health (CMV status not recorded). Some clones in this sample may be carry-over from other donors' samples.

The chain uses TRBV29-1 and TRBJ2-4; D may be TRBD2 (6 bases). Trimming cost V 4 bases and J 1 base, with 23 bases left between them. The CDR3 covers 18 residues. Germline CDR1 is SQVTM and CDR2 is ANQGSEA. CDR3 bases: TGCAGCGTTGTTGATTCGGGAGCCGTTTTTTGGGCCAAAAACATTCAGTACTTC. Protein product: CSVVDSGAVFWAKNIQYF.

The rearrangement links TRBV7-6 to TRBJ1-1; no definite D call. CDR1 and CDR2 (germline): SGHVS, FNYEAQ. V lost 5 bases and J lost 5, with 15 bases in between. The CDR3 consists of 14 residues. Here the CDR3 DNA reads TGTGCCAGCAGCCCCTCGGGGATACGGACTGAAGCTTTCTTT. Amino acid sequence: CASSPSGIRTEAFF.

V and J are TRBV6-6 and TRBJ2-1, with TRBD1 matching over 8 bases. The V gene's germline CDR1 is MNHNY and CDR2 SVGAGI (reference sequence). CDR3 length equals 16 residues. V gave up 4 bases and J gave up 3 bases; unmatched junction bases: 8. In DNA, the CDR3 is TGTGCCAGCAGTTTTCCTATGGGACAGGACTACAATGAGCAGTTCTTC. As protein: CASSFPMGQDYNEQFF.

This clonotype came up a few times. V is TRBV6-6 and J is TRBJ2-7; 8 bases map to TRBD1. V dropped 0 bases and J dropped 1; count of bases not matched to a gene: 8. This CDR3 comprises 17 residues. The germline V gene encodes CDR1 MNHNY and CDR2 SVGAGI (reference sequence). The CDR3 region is CASSYSATGAVSYEQYV. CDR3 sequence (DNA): TGTGCCAGCAGTTACTCGGCGACAGGGGCTGTGTCCTACGAGCAGTACGTC.

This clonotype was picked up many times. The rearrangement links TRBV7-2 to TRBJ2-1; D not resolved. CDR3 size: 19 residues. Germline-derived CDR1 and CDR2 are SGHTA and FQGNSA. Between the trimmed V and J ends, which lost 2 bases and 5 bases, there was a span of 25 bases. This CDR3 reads CASSLNLIRASTLNNEQFF. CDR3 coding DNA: TGTGCCAGCAGCTTAAACCTCATCAGAGCGTCCACCCTAAACAATGAGCAGTTCTTC.

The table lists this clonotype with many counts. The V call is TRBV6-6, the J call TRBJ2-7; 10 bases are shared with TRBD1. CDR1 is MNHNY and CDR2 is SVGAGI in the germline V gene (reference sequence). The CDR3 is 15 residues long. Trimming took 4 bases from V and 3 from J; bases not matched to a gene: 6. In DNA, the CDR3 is TGTGCCAGCAGTTCAACCAGGACAGGGGGCTACGAGCAGTACGTC. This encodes CASSSTRTGGYEQYV.

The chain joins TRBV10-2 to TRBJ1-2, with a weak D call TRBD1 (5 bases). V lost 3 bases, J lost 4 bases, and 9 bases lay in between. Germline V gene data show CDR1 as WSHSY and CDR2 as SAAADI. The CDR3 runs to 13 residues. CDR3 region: CASSDMGVYGYTF. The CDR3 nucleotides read TGCGCCAGCAGTGATATGGGGGTCTATGGCTACACCTTC.

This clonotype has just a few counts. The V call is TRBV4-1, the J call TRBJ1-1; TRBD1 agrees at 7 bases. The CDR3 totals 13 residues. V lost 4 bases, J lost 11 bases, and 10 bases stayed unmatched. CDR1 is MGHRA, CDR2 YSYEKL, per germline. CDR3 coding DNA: TGCGCCAGCAGCCCCTTGACAGGGATAGAGGCTTTCTTT. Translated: CASSPLTGIEAFF.

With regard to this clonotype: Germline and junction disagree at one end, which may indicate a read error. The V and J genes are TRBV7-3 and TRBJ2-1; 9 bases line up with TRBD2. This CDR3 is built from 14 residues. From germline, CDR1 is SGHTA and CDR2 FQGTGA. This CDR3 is CASSFLGLASEQSF. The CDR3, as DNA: TGTGCCAGCAGCTTCCTGGGACTAGCTAGTGAGCAGTCCTTC. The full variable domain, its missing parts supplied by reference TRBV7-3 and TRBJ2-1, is GAGVSQTPSNKVTEKGKYVELRCDPISGHTALYWYRQSLGQGPEFLIYFQGTGAADDSGLPNDRFFAVRPEGSVSTLKIQRTERGDSAVYLCASSFLGLASEQSFGPGTRLTVL.

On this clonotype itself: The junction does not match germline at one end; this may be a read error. The CDR3 spells CASSIAGGPNTEAFF. CDR3 bases: TGTGCCAGCAGCATAGCGGGAGGGCCGAACACTGAAGCTTTCTTT. This chain joins TRBV7-4 and TRBJ1-1; D uncertain. CDR3 length: 15 amino acids. Germline V gene sequence: CDR1 SGHVT, CDR2 SQSDAQ.

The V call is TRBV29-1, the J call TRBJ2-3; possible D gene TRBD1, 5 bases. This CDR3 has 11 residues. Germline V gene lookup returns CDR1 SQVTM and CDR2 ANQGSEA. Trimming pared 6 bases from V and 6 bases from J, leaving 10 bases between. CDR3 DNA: TGCAGCGTGGTACAGGTGGATACGCAGTATTTT. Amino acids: CSVVQVDTQYF.

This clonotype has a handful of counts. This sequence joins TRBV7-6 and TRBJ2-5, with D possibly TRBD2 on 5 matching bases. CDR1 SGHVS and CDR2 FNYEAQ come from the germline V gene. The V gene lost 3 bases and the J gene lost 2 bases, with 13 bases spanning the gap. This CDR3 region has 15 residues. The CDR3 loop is CASSFFLAQQETQYF. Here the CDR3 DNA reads TGTGCCAGCAGCTTCTTCCTAGCCCAACAAGAGACCCAGTACTTC.

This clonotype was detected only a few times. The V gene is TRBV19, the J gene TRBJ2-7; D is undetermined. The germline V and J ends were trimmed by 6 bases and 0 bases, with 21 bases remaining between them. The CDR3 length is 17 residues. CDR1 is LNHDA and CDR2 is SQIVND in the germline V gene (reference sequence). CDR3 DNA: TGTGCCAGTAGCCCCCTCCGATCGACACCCGCCTCCTACGAGCAGTACTTC. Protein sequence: CASSPLRSTPASYEQYF. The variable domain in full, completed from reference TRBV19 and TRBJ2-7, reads DGGITQSPKYLFRKEGQNVTLSCEQNLNHDAMYWYRQDPGQGLRLIYYSQIVNDFQKGDIAEGYSVSREKKESFPLTVTSAQKNPTAFYLCASSPLRSTPASYEQYFGPGTRLTVT.

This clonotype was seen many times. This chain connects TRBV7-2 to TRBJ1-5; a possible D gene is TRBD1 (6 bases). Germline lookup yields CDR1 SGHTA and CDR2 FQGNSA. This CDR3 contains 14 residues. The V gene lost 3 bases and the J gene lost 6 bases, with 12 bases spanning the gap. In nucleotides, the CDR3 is TGTGCCAGCAGCTTTGGCAGGGGAAGTCAGCCCCAGCATTTT. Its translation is CASSFGRGSQPQHF.

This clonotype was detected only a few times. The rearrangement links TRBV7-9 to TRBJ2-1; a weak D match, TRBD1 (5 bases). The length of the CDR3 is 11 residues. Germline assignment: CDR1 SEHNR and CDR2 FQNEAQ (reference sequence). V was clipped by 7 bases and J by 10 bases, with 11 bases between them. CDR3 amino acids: CASTTWGEQFF. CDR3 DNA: TGTGCCAGCACCACGTGGGGCGAGCAGTTCTTC.

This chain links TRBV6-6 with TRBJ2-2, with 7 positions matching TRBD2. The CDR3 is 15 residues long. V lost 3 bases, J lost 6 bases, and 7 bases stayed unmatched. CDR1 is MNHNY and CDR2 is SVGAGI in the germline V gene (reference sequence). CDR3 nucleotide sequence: TGTGCCAGCAGTTATGCTGGGGGAGGGTCCGGGGAGCTGTTTTTT. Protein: CASSYAGGGSGELFF.

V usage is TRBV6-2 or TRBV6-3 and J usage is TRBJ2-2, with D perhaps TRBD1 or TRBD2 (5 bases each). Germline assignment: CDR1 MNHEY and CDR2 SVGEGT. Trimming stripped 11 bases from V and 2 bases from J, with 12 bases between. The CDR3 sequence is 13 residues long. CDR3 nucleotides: TGTGCCGGGGGACGGGGCAACACCGGGGAGCTGTTTTTT. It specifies CAGGRGNTGELFF.

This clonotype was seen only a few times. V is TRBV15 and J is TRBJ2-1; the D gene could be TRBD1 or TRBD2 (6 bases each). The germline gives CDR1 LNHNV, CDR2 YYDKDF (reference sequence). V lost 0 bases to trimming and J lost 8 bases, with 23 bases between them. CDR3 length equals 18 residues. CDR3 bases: TGTGCCACCAGCAGAGATCCCCACCTGAGGGGGGCGGAGGATGAGCAGTTCTTC. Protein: CATSRDPHLRGAEDEQFF.

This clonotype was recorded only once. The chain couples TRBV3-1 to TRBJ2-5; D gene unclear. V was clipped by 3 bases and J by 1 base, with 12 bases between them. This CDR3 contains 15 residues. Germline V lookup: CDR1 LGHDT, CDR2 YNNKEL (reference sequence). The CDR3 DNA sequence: TGTGCCAGCAGCCACCCCGACTGGATCCAAGAGACCCAGTACTTC. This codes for CASSHPDWIQETQYF.

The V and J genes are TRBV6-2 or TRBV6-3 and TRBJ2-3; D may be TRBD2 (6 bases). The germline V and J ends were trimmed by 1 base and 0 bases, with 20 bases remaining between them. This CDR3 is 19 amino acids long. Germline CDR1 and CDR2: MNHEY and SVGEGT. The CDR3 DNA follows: TGTGCCAGCAGTTACTTGATTTTACTTAGCGGAGCTAGCACAGATACGCAGTATTTT. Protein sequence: CASSYLILLSGASTDTQYF.

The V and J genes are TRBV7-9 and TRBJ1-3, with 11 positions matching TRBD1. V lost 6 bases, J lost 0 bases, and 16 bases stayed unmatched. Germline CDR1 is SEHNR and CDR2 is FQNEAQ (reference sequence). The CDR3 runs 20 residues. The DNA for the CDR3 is TGTGCCAGCAGATTTCCGGGACAGGGGGGATCGGCTCTCTCTGGAAACACCATATATTTT. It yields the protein CASRFPGQGGSALSGNTIYF.

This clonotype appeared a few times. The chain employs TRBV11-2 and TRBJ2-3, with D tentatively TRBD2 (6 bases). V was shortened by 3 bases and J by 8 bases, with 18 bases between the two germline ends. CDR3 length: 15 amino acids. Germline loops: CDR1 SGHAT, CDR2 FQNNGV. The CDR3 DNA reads TGTGCCAGCAGCTTCGGAGGGGAGCCAGTGATTACGCAGTATTTT. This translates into CASSFGGEPVITQYF.

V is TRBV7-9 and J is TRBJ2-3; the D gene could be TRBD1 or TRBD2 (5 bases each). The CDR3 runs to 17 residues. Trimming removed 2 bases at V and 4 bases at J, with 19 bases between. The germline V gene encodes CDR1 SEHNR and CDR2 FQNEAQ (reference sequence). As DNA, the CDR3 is TGTGCCAGCAGCTTAACGACCGGGACCATCATCCCAGATACGCAGTATTTT. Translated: CASSLTTGTIIPDTQYF.

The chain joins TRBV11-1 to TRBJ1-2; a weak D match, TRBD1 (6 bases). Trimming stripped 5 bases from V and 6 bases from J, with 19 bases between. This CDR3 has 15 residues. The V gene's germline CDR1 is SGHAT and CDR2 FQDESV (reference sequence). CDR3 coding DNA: TGTGCCAGCAGCCAAGCCAGTGACAGGTGGAATGGCTACACCTTC. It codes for CASSQASDRWNGYTF.

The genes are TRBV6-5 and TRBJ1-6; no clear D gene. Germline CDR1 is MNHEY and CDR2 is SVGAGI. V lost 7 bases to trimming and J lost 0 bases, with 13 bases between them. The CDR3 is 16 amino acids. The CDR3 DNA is TGTGCCAGCACGTCGGGAGTAGTCTCCTATAATTCACCCCTCCACTTT. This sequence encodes CASTSGVVSYNSPLHF.

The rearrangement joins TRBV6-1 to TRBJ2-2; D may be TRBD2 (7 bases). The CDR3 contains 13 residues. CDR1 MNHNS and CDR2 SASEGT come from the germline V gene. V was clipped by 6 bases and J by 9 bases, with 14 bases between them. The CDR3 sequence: CASRGGGGRELFF. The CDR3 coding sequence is TGTGCCAGCAGAGGAGGGGGGGGCCGGGAGCTGTTTTTT.